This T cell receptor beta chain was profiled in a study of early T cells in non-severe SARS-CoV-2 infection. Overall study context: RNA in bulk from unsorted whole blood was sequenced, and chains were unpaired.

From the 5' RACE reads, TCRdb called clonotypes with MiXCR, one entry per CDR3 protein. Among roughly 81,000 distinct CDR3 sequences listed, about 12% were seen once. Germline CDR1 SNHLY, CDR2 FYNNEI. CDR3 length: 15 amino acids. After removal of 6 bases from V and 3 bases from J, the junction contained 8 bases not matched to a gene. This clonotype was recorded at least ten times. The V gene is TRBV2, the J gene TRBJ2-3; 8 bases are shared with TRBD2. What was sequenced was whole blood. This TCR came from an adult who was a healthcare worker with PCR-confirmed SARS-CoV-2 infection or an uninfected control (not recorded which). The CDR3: CASRVSGAGTDTQYF. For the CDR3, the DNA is TGTGCCAGCAGGGTTAGCGGGGCTGGTACAGATACGCAGTATTTT.